This T cell receptor (beta chain) originates from a study of blood T cell repertoires in COVID-19. Turning to the study itself: Donors in the United States, Italy and Spain gave samples during acute or convalescent COVID-19. The analysed material was cDNA or gDNA that came from T cells, B-cell-depleted T cells, or PBMCs.

This clone was seen once. In the original workflow: Estimation of nucleated cell counts relied on the amplification of reference gene primers. TCRdb keeps only in-frame clones here, not all; method: immunoSEQ multiplex PCR. V and J calls and clone size are those listed in that table; D and trimming were worked out from the DNA. The sample lists nearly 110,000 clones, approximately 80% occurring once. The ends lost 5 bases at V and 2 bases at J; junction bases unmatched: 5. Germline assignment: CDR1 MNHEY and CDR2 SMNVEV (reference sequence). This CDR3 contains 14 residues. The clonotype comes from a woman aged 55-70 years with acute or convalescent COVID-19. Sequencing used peripheral blood. The V and J genes are TRBV27 and TRBJ1-2; 7 bases are a match to TRBD1. The CDR3 spells CASSPQGENYGYTF. The CDR3 region has the DNA TGTGCCAGCAGTCCCCAGGGGGAGAACTATGGCTACACCTTC.